These 24 T cell receptor beta chains were sequenced from one sample in a study of neoadjuvant nivolumab and ipilimumab in lung cancer. TCRdb keeps only in-frame clones here, not all; method: immunoSEQ multiplex PCR. The data show 18,000 or so clones, almost 80% seen once. The source was tumor tissue, collected after neoadjuvant nivolumab, alone or with ipilimumab, at or shortly before surgery. Receptors originate from an adult with non-small cell lung cancer.

The DNA for the CDR3 is TGTGCCAGCGGAATACAGAGGGGCGAGTCTCAGTACTTC. This codes for CASGIQRGESQYF. This chain connects TRBV6-5 to TRBJ2-5; D possibly matches TRBD1 or TRBD2 (5 bases each). Trimming pared 8 bases from V and 11 bases from J, leaving 21 bases between. The germline gives CDR1 MNHEY, CDR2 SVGAGI. The CDR3 length is 13 residues.

V gene TRBV18 combines with J gene TRBJ1-1; tentative D call: TRBD1 (6 bases). With 4 bases removed from V and 0 bases from J, the gap between germline ends came to 9 bases. CDR3 length: 14 residues. Germline values: CDR1 KGHSH, CDR2 LQKENI. CDR3: CASSLGHMNTEAFF. The CDR3 bases are TGTGCCAGCTCACTGGGACATATGAACACTGAAGCTTTCTTT.

This clone was recorded a few times. The V and J genes are TRBV2 and TRBJ1-5; 7 positions match TRBD1. Germline loops: CDR1 SNHLY, CDR2 FYNNEI. V shed 5 bases and J 4 bases; nucleotides not matched to a gene: 5. The length of the CDR3 is 14 residues. The CDR3 region is CASSSGQLNQPQHF. The CDR3 coding sequence is TGTGCCAGCAGTTCGGGACAGCTAAATCAGCCCCAGCATTTT.

The chain employs TRBV19 and TRBJ2-7; D remains unclear. The CDR3 extends over 15 amino acids. Trimming removed 3 bases at V and 5 bases at J, with 17 bases between. The V gene's germline CDR1 is LNHDA and CDR2 SQIVND (reference sequence). This CDR3 is CASSIGTRMGHEQYF. CDR3 coding DNA: TGTGCCAGTAGTATTGGAACACGAATGGGTCACGAGCAGTACTTC.

The genes are TRBV18 and TRBJ2-5; the D gene could be TRBD1 or TRBD2 (5 bases each). From germline, CDR1 is KGHSH and CDR2 LQKENI. Deletions cut 4 bases from V and 5 bases from J, with 14 bases between. The CDR3 is 14 residues long. Written as DNA, the CDR3 is TGTGCCAGCTCACGAGGGCAGGGACGGGAGACCCAGTACTTC. It specifies CASSRGQGRETQYF. The full variable domain, with the rest looked up from reference TRBV18 and TRBJ2-5, is NAGVMQNPRHLVRRRGQEARLRCSPMKGHSHVYWYRQLPEEGLKFMVYLQKENIIDESGMPKERFSAEFPKEGPSILRIQQVVRGDSAAYFCASSRGQGRETQYFGPGTRLLVL.

This chain connects TRBV19 to TRBJ1-6, with a weak D call TRBD1 (5 bases). The CDR3 has 15 residues. V lost 4 bases and J 0 bases, leaving 7 bases between the germline ends. Per germline, CDR1 LNHDA and CDR2 SQIVND (reference sequence). Here the CDR3 reads CASSRQSSYNSPLHF. Written as DNA, the CDR3 is TGTGCCAGTAGTAGACAGAGCTCCTATAATTCACCCCTCCACTTT.

This clone was detected once. V usage is TRBV11-2 and J usage is TRBJ2-5; 8 nucleotides line up with TRBD2. CDR1 is SGHAT and CDR2 is FQNNGV in the germline V gene. V was pared by 5 bases and J by 2 bases, with 10 bases of the junction left unmatched. There are 16 residues in the CDR3. CDR3 nucleotides: TGTGCCAGCAGCCCAATTGGGGGACTAGTACAAGAGACCCAGTACTTC. Translated: CASSPIGGLVQETQYF.

V gene TRBV18 combines with J gene TRBJ1-1, with D unresolved. The V end lost 1 base, the J end lost 4 bases, and 13 bases lay between the germline ends. CDR3 length: 15 residues. Germline CDR1 KGHSH, CDR2 LQKENI. CDR3 nucleotides: TGTGCCAGCTCACCACTTGCCGGGGATACCACTGAAGCTTTCTTT. Translated: CASSPLAGDTTEAFF.

This clone was counted only a few times. The gene calls are TRBV7-9 and TRBJ1-2; D is uncertain. Germline V CDR1 and CDR2: SEHNR, FQNEAQ (reference sequence). The V end lost 6 bases, the J end lost 6 bases, and 14 bases lay between the germline ends. The CDR3 extends over 13 amino acids. As DNA, the CDR3 is TGTGCCAGCAGTGAAATGAATGTGGATGGCTACACCTTC. Translating gives CASSEMNVDGYTF. The full variable domain, completed using reference TRBV7-9 and TRBJ1-2, is DTGVSQNPRHKITKRGQNVTFRCDPISEHNRLYWYRQTLGQGPEFLTYFQNEAQLEKSRLLSDRFSAERPKGSFSTLEIQRTEQGDSAMYLCASSEMNVDGYTFGSGTRLTVV.

V usage is TRBV11-1 and J usage is TRBJ2-7; unclear D gene. The germline V gene has CDR1 SGHAT and CDR2 FQDESV (reference sequence). This CDR3 is built from 15 residues. V was shortened by 0 bases and J by 3 bases, with 12 bases between the two germline ends. The CDR3 spells CASSLARGRLYEQYF. DNA of the CDR3: TGTGCCAGCAGCTTAGCGCGAGGCAGACTCTACGAGCAGTACTTC.

CDR3 region: CASSDRGGTGELFF. Written as DNA, the CDR3 is TGTGCCAGCAGTGATCGGGGGGGCACCGGGGAGCTGTTTTTT. The V call is TRBV6-1, the J call TRBJ2-2; TRBD2 matches 8 bases. V shed 3 bases and J 4 bases; nucleotides not matched to a gene: 1. The germline V gene encodes CDR1 MNHNS and CDR2 SASEGT. The CDR3 length is 14 residues.

CDR3 amino acids: CASSLGAGGGEKLFF. The CDR3 bases are TGTGCCAGCAGCTTGGGGGCAGGGGGCGGTGAAAAACTGTTTTTT. The V call is TRBV5-5, the J call TRBJ1-4; 8 bases are a match to TRBD1. Germline assignment: CDR1 SGHKS and CDR2 YYEKEE (reference sequence). The CDR3 length is 15 residues. With 0 bases clipped from V and 7 bases from J, the junction kept 5 bases outside the gene matches.

About this clone itself: The same CDR3 can be traced to other DNA sequences in this sample. The rearrangement links TRBV6-5 to TRBJ2-5; D perhaps matches TRBD2 (6 bases). The CDR3 sequence is 14 residues long. Trimming removed 3 bases from V and 2 bases from J, with 10 bases in between. Germline V gene sequence: CDR1 MNHEY, CDR2 SVGAGI. The CDR3 reads CASSYLGGQETQYF. CDR3 nucleotide sequence: TGTGCCAGCAGTTATCTGGGGGGACAAGAGACCCAGTACTTC.

This chain joins TRBV25-1 and TRBJ1-4; maybe TRBD1 (5 bases). Germline CDR1 reads MGHDK; CDR2 reads SYGVNS. The CDR3 totals 13 residues. V gave up 5 bases and J gave up 8 bases, with 12 bases separating them. The CDR3 loop is CASSRGPREKLFF. Here the CDR3 DNA reads TGTGCCAGCAGTAGGGGACCGCGGGAAAAACTGTTTTTT.

This clone has just one count. This sequence joins TRBV7-2 and TRBJ2-7, with 7 nucleotides matching TRBD1. This CDR3 is 15 amino acids long. In germline, CDR1 is SGHTA, CDR2 FQGNSA. The V gene end was trimmed by 2 bases and the J gene end by 8 bases; junction bases not matched to a gene: 12. The CDR3 nucleotides read TGTGCCAGCAGCTTATTGGGGGACAGTCGGCGCCAGCAGTACTTC. It specifies CASSLLGDSRRQQYF.

J is TRBJ2-3 and V is TRBV5-4, with 7 bases identical to TRBD2. Germline V CDR1 and CDR2: SGHNT, YYREEE (reference sequence). This CDR3 comprises 13 residues. V shed 7 bases, J shed 1 base, and the junction held 3 bases outside the gene matches. CDR3 sequence: CASGGGGTDTQYF. In nucleotides, the CDR3 is TGTGCCAGCGGGGGGGGAGGCACAGATACGCAGTATTTT.

The V and J genes are TRBV19 and TRBJ2-7; weak D call: TRBD2 (7 bases). The germline gives CDR1 LNHDA, CDR2 SQIVND (reference sequence). The CDR3 sequence is 18 residues long. V lost 5 bases to trimming and J lost 7 bases, with 30 bases between them. CDR3 in amino acids: CASSDTGRGYFNTEEQYF. DNA for the CDR3: TGTGCCAGTAGTGACACAGGGAGGGGATACTTCAATACGGAGGAGCAGTACTTC. Variable domain in full (rest from reference TRBV19 and TRBJ2-7): DGGITQSPKYLFRKEGQNVTLSCEQNLNHDAMYWYRQDPGQGLRLIYYSQIVNDFQKGDIAEGYSVSREKKESFPLTVTSAQKNPTAFYLCASSDTGRGYFNTEEQYFGPGTRLTVT.

The gene calls are TRBV4-3 and TRBJ2-7, with TRBD2 as a possible D gene (7 bases). This CDR3 has 15 amino acids. CDR1 LGHNA and CDR2 YSLEER come from the germline V gene. V dropped 0 bases and J dropped 4 bases, with 13 bases sitting between them. The CDR3, as DNA: TGCGCCAGCAGCCAAGATGGGAGGGGGATATACGAGCAGTACTTC. Its protein is CASSQDGRGIYEQYF.

The chain links TRBV27 to TRBJ1-6, with 10 bases identical to TRBD1. This CDR3 is built from 15 residues. Trimming removed 6 bases from V and 10 bases from J; junction bases left unmatched: 9. CDR1 MNHEY and CDR2 SMNVEV come from the germline V gene (reference sequence). The CDR3 reads CASSYSGTGASPLHF. CDR3 sequence (DNA): TGTGCCAGCAGCTACTCCGGGACAGGGGCCTCACCCCTCCACTTT.

The chain uses TRBV6-1 and TRBJ2-7; 7 nucleotides line up with TRBD1. Trimming at V came to 8 bases and at J to 5 bases, leaving 6 bases not matched to a gene. Germline loops: CDR1 MNHNS, CDR2 SASEGT. This CDR3 comprises 12 residues. The CDR3 spells CASSGQIHEQYF. CDR3 DNA sequence: TGTGCCAGCTCGGGACAGATCCACGAGCAGTACTTC.

This clone was seen more than once but under ten times. The V call is TRBV9, the J call TRBJ2-7; perhaps TRBD2 as D (6 bases). Germline V lookup: CDR1 SGDLS, CDR2 YYNGEE. Trimming shortened V by 4 bases and J by 6 bases, and 14 bases separated the two germline ends. The CDR3 is made up of 13 amino acids. The CDR3 sequence: CASSSGLSSEQYF. The CDR3 DNA follows: TGTGCCAGCAGCTCGGGACTCTCGTCCGAGCAGTACTTC.

The chain employs TRBV27 and TRBJ2-1; 8 positions match TRBD2. The ends lost 3 bases at V and 3 bases at J; junction bases unmatched: 7. The CDR3 runs 16 residues. The germline V gene encodes CDR1 MNHEY and CDR2 SMNVEV (reference sequence). The DNA for the CDR3 is TGTGCCAGCAGTTTCGGTAAGCGGGGGCTCTACAATGAGCAGTTCTTC. Translated: CASSFGKRGLYNEQFF.

The CDR3 loop reads CASSVGGVADTQYF. In nucleotides, the CDR3 is TGTGCCAGCAGCGTAGGCGGGGTAGCAGATACGCAGTATTTT. V is TRBV9 and J is TRBJ2-3; D possibly corresponds to TRBD2 (6 bases). CDR1 SGDLS and CDR2 YYNGEE come from the germline V gene. V was trimmed by 0 bases and J by 4 bases, leaving 9 bases between them. CDR3 length: 14 amino acids.

This chain connects TRBV18 to TRBJ2-7; D could derive from TRBD1 or TRBD2 (5 bases each). V lost 3 bases and J lost 5, with 17 bases in between. The CDR3 is made up of 15 amino acids. The V gene's germline CDR1 is KGHSH and CDR2 LQKENI. CDR3 in amino acids: CASSPIGTSRNEQYF. CDR3 coding DNA: TGTGCCAGCTCACCGATAGGGACCTCAAGAAACGAGCAGTACTTC.